Listed here is a single T cell receptor (beta chain). The target antigen is unknown. The table came from immunoSEQ multiplex PCR; TCRdb's copy has only in-frame clones and leaves some out. The table shows approximately 2.3 million clones, with over 85% occurring only once. The sample belongs to a study of shared clonotypes between healthy human individuals. Findings and caveats of the study: Enrolling few donors narrowed the genetic and exposure-history diversity that was represented.

Specimen: naive CD4+ T cells from PBMCs. Regarding subset: CD45RA+ positively selected. The TCR was taken from a man between 18 and 29 years old in good health. Some clones in this sample may be carry-over from other donors' samples.

The CDR3 reads CASKLEQGGGYEQYF. The CDR3 DNA follows: TGTGCCAGCAAGTTGGAACAGGGGGGAGGCTACGAGCAGTACTTC. The chain has TRBV6-1 and TRBJ2-7; 8 bases line up with TRBD1. The CDR3 extends over 15 amino acids. The germline gives CDR1 MNHNS, CDR2 SASEGT. V was clipped by 7 bases and J by 3 bases; unmatched bases: 11.